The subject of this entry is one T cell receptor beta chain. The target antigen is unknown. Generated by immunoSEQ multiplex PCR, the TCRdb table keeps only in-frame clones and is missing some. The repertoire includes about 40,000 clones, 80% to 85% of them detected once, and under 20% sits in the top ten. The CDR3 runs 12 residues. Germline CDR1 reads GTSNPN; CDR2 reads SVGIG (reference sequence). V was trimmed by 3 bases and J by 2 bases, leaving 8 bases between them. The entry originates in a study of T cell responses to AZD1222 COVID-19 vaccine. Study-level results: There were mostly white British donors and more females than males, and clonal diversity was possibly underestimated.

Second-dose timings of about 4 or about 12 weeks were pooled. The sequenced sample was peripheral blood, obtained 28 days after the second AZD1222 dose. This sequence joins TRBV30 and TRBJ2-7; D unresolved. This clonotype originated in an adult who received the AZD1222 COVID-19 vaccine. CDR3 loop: CAWSDGPYEQYF. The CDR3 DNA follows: TGTGCCTGGAGCGACGGTCCCTACGAGCAGTACTTC.